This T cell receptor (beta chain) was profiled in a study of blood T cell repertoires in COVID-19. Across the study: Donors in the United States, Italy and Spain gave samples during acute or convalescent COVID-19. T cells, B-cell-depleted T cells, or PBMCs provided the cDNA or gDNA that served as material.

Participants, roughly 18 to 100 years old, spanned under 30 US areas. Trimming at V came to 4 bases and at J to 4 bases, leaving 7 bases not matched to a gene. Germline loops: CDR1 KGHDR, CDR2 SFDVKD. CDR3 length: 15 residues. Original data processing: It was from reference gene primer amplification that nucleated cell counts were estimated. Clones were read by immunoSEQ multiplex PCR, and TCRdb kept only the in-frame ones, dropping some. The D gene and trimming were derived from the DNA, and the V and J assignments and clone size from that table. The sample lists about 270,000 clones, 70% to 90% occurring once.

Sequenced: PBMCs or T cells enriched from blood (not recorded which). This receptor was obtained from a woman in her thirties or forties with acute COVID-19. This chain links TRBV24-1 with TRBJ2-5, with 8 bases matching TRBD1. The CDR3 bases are TGTGCCACCAGTGAATTCGGACAGGGAGGAGAGACCCAGTACTTC. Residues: CATSEFGQGGETQYF.